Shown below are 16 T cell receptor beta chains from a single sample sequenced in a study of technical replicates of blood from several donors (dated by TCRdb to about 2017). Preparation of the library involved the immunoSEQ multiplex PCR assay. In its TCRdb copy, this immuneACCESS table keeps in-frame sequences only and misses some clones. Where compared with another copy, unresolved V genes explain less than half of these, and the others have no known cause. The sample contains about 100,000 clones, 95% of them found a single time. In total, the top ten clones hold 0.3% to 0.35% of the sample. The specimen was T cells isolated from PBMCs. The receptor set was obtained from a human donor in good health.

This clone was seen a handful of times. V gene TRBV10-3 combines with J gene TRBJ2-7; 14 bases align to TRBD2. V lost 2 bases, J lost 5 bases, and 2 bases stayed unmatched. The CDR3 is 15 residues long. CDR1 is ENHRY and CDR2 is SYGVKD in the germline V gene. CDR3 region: CAISEMTSGRDEQYF. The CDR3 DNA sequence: TGTGCCATCAGTGAGATGACTAGCGGGAGGGACGAGCAGTACTTC.

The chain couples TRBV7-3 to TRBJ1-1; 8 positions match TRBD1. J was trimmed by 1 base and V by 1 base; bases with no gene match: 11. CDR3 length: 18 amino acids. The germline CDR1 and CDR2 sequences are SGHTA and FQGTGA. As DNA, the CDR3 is TGTGCCAGCAGCTTAAGGGCTTCCGCAGGGGGCGCGAACACTGAAGCTTTCTTT. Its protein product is CASSLRASAGGANTEAFF. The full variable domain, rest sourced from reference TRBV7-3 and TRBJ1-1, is GAGVSQTPSNKVTEKGKYVELRCDPISGHTALYWYRQSLGQGPEFLIYFQGTGAADDSGLPNDRFFAVRPEGSVSTLKIQRTERGDSAVYLCASSLRASAGGANTEAFFGQGTRLTVV.

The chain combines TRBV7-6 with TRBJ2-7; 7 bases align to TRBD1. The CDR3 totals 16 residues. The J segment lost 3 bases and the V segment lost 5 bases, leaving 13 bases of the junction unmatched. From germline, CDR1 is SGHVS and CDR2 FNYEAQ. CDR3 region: CASSPKPWDRDYEQYF. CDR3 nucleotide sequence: TGTGCCAGCAGCCCAAAACCTTGGGACAGAGACTACGAGCAGTACTTC.

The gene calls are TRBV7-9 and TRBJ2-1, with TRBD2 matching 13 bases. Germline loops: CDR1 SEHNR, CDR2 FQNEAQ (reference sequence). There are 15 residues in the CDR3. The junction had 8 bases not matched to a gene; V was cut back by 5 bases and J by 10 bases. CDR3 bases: TGTGCCAGCAGCCCCGGTCCGACTAGCGGGAGGGAGCAGTTCTTC. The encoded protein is CASSPGPTSGREQFF.

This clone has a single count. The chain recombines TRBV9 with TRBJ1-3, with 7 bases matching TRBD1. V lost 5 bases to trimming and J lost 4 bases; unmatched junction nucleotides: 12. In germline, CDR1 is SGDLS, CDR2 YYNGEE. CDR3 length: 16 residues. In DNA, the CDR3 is TGTGCCAGCAGTCAAACAGGACAGGCCCTGGGAAACACCATATATTTT. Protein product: CASSQTGQALGNTIYF.

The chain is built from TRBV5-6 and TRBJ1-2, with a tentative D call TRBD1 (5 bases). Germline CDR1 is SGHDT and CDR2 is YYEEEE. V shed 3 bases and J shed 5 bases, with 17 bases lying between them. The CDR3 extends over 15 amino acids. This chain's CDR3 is CASSSDSGIAYGYTF. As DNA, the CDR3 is TGTGCCAGCAGCTCTGACAGTGGGATAGCATATGGCTACACCTTC.

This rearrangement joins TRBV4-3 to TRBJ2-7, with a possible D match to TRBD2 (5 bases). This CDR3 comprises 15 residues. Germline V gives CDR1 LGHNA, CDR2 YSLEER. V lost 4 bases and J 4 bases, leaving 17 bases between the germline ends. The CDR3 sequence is CASSRSWETSYEQYF. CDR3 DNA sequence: TGCGCCAGCAGCCGTTCATGGGAGACGAGTTACGAGCAGTACTTC.

The DNA of the CDR3 is TGCAGCGTGAGGACAGGGCGAGGCTACACCTTC. It is translated as CSVRTGRGYTF. The rearrangement joins TRBV29-1 to TRBJ1-2, with 8 bases aligning to TRBD1. CDR3 size: 11 residues. In germline, CDR1 is SQVTM, CDR2 ANQGSEA. V shed 6 bases and J 8 bases; nucleotides not matched to a gene: 5.

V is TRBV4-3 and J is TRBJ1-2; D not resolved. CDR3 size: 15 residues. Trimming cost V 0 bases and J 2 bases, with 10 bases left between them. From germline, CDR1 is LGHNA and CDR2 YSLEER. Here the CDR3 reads CASSQEGLQNYGYTF. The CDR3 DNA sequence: TGCGCCAGCAGCCAAGAAGGTTTACAGAACTATGGCTACACCTTC.

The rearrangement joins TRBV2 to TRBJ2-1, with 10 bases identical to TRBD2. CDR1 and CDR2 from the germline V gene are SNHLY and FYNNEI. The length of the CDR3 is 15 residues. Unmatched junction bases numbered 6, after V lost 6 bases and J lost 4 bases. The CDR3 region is CASRGGTSAYNEQFF. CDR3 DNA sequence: TGTGCCAGCAGGGGGGGGACTAGCGCATACAATGAGCAGTTCTTC. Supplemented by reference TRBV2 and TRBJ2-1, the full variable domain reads EPEVTQTPSHQVTQMGQEVILRCVPISNHLYFYWYRQILGQKVEFLVSFYNNEISEKSEIFDDQFSVERPDGSNFTLKIRSTKLEDSAMYFCASRGGTSAYNEQFFGPGTRLTVL.

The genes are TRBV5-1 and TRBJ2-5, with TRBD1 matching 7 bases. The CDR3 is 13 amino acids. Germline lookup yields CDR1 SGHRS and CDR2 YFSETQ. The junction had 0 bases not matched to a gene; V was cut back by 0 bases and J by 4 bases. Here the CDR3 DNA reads TGCGCCAGCAGCTTGGGGACAGGAGAGACCCAGTACTTC. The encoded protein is CASSLGTGETQYF.

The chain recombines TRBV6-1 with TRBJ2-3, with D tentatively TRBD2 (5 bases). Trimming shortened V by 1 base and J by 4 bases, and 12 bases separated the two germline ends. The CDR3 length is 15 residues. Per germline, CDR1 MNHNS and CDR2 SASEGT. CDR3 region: CASSEEEAGADTQYF. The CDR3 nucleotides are TGTGCCAGCAGTGAAGAGGAGGCCGGCGCAGATACGCAGTATTTT.

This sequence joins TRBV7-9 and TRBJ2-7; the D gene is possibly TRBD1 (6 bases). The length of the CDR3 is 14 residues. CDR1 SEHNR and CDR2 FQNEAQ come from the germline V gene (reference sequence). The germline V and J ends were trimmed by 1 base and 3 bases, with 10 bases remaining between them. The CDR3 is CASSLVQQGYEQYF. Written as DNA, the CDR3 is TGTGCCAGCAGCTTAGTACAACAGGGCTACGAGCAGTACTTC.

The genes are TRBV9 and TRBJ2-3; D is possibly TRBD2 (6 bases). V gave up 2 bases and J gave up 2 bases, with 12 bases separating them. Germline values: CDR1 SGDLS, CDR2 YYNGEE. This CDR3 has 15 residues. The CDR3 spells CASSVSLGLTDTQYF. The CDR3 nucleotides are TGTGCCAGCAGCGTTAGTCTGGGACTCACAGATACGCAGTATTTT. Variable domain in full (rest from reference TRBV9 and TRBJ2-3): DSGVTQTPKHLITATGQRVTLRCSPRSGDLSVYWYQQSLDQGLQFLIQYYNGEERAKGNILERFSAQQFPDLHSELNLSSLELGDSALYFCASSVSLGLTDTQYFGPGTRLTVL.

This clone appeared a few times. The CDR3 reads CASRLSYLYEQYF. CDR3 in DNA: TGTGCCAGCAGATTAAGCTACCTTTACGAGCAGTACTTC. This sequence joins TRBV27 and TRBJ2-7; D not certain. CDR3 length: 13 amino acids. V lost 6 bases, J lost 4 bases, and 13 bases lay in between. Germline CDR1 is MNHEY and CDR2 is SMNVEV (reference sequence).

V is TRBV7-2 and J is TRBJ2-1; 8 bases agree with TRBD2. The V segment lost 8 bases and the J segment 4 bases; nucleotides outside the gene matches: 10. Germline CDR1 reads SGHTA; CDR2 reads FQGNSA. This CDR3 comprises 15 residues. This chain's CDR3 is CASVRGREVYNEQFF. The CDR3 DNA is TGTGCCAGCGTCAGAGGGCGGGAGGTGTACAATGAGCAGTTCTTC.